The present TCR beta chain was sequenced within a study of T cells in Graves' hyperthyroidism and ophthalmopathy. CDR1 and CDR2 (germline): SGDLS, YYNGEE. The CDR3 extends over 13 amino acids. Trimming took 3 bases from V and 1 from J, leaving 7 bases between them. This clonotype was detected ten times or more. Template material for amplifying TCR beta CDR3 regions consisted of RNA transcripts. Initially, a first-round RT-PCR of the TCR CDR3 employed the HTBI primer set. TCRdb fed the multiplex PCR reads into MiXCR, producing one record per CDR3 protein. The sample carries about 840,000 distinct CDR3 sequences, roughly 40% recorded once.

The J gene is TRBJ1-1, the V gene TRBV9; TRBD1 is a possible D gene (5 bases). Sequencing input: blood. This sequence originates from a man between 18 and 29 years old with Graves' hyperthyroidism. The DNA for the CDR3 is TGTGCCAGCAGCGCTACAGGGAACACTGAAGCTTTCTTT. Protein product: CASSATGNTEAFF.